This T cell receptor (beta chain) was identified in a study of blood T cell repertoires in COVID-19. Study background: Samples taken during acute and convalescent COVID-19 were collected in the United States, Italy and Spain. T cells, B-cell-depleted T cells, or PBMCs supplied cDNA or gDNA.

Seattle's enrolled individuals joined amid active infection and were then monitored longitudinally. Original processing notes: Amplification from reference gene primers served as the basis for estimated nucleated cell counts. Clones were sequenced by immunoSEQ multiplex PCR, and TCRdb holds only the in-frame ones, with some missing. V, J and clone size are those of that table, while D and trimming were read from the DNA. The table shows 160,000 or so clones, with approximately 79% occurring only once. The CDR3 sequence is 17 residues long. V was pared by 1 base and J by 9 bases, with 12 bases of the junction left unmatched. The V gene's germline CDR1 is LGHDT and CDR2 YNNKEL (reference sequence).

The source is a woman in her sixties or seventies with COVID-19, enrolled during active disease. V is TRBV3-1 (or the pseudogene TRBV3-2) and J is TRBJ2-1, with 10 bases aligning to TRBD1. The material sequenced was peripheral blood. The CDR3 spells CASSQGIGTGALGEQFF. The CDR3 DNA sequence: TGTGCCAGCAGCCAAGGAATCGGGACAGGGGCACTGGGTGAGCAGTTCTTC.